These 8 T cell receptor beta chains were all obtained from the same sample, sequenced in a study of CD8 T cells in Susac syndrome. RNA in amounts of roughly 0.45 to 1 ug was reverse transcribed with random hexamers. TCRdb reanalysed the immunoSEQ multiplex PCR reads using MiXCR and keeps one entry per CDR3 protein. In the table there are 400,000 or so distinct CDR3 sequences, approximately 85% of which are singletons. Specimen: CD8+ T cells from PBMCs. These receptors all stem from a human donor with multiple sclerosis.

This clonotype has a single count. The CDR3 region has the DNA TGCAGTGCGGGGTCGTTAGTCGACGAGCAGTACTTC. Translated, it gives CSAGSLVDEQYF. J is TRBJ2-7 and V is TRBV20-1; no definite D call. V was shortened by 6 bases and J by 5 bases, with 14 bases between the two germline ends. CDR1 and CDR2 from the germline V gene are DFQATT and SNEGSKA (reference sequence). The CDR3 is made up of 12 amino acids.

The V and J genes are TRBV4-2 and TRBJ2-1; 7 bases fit TRBD1. Germline CDR1 reads LGHNA; CDR2 reads YNFKEQ. The CDR3 totals 15 residues. J lost 9 bases, V lost 4 bases, and 12 bases had no gene match. CDR3 protein: CASSPREQGQGEQFF. The CDR3 DNA reads as TGTGCCAGCAGCCCTAGGGAACAGGGGCAGGGTGAGCAGTTCTTC.

The CDR3 reads CASSRGHHGTDTQYF. CDR3 nucleotide sequence: TGCGCCAGCAGCCGGGGACACCACGGCACAGATACGCAGTATTTT. This rearrangement joins TRBV5-1 to TRBJ2-3; D may be TRBD1 (6 bases). With 4 bases removed from V and 1 base from J, the gap between germline ends came to 13 bases. In germline, CDR1 is SGHRS, CDR2 YFSETQ. The CDR3 covers 15 residues.

Regarding this clonotype: A junction boundary mismatches the germline segment, possibly from a read error. The chain is built from TRBV27 and TRBJ2-3; D is unresolved. Germline CDR1 and CDR2: MNHEY and SMNVEV (reference sequence). The CDR3 contains 12 residues. The CDR3 sequence is CASSALTDTQYF. CDR3 coding DNA: TGTGCTAGCAGTGCCCTCACAGATACGCAGTATTTT.

This rearrangement joins TRBV10-2 to TRBJ2-7; 11 bases fit TRBD1. The CDR3 contains 14 residues. In germline, CDR1 is WSHSY, CDR2 SAAADI. Losses at the gene ends were 8 bases for V and 3 bases for J; bases not matched to a gene: 6. Written as DNA, the CDR3 is TGCGCCAGCGGGTTCGGGACAGGGGGCTACGAGCAGTACTTC. This translates into CASGFGTGGYEQYF.

The chain recombines TRBV2 with TRBJ2-7, with D possibly being TRBD2 (6 bases). The V end was cut by 5 bases, the J end by 0 bases, with 11 bases between. The CDR3 covers 14 residues. In germline, CDR1 is SNHLY, CDR2 FYNNEI. CDR3 sequence: CASSPSASSYEQYF. The CDR3 region has the DNA TGTGCCAGCAGTCCTAGCGCGAGCTCCTACGAGCAGTACTTC.

The rearrangement links TRBV27 to TRBJ1-2, with D perhaps TRBD1 (5 bases). Trimming took 0 bases from V and 0 from J, leaving 14 bases between them. The CDR3 runs 17 residues. The germline V gene has CDR1 MNHEY and CDR2 SMNVEV (reference sequence). The chain's CDR3 is CASSLSHLAGANYGYTF. In DNA form, the CDR3 reads TGTGCCAGCAGTTTATCCCACTTGGCGGGGGCTAACTATGGCTACACCTTC.

V is TRBV6-1 and J is TRBJ1-2, with 8 bases lining up with TRBD1. The germline gives CDR1 MNHNS, CDR2 SASEGT. Germline trimming cut 7 bases from V and 8 bases from J; bases unmatched to any gene: 12. The CDR3 totals 14 residues. The chain's CDR3 is CASTATGDWGGYTF. The CDR3 region has the DNA TGTGCCAGCACCGCGACAGGGGACTGGGGAGGCTACACCTTC.